One sample yielded the 10 T cell receptor beta chains listed below, sequenced in a study of shared clonotypes between healthy human individuals. Measured with immunoSEQ multiplex PCR; TCRdb has only the in-frame clones, and not every one. Among over a million clones listed, 96% were seen once. Sample: naive CD4+ T cells sorted from blood. Subset denoted: CD45RA+ positively selected. These receptors all stem from a man aged 25 to 45 in good health.

This chain uses TRBV10-1 with TRBJ2-5; 8 bases match TRBD2. CDR3 length: 16 residues. Germline V gene lookup returns CDR1 WNHNN and CDR2 SYGVQD (reference sequence). The ends lost 0 bases at V and 1 base at J; junction bases unmatched: 4. Written as DNA, the CDR3 is TGCGCCAGCAGTGAGTCGTCTAGCGGGCTCCAAGAGACCCAGTACTTC. The encoded protein is CASSESSSGLQETQYF.

This clone showed up just once. The chain employs TRBV5-5 and TRBJ1-6; unclear D gene. The CDR3 runs to 14 residues. Trimming shortened V by 2 bases and J by 8 bases, and 11 bases separated the two germline ends. The germline CDR1 and CDR2 sequences are SGHKS and YYEKEE (reference sequence). The CDR3 DNA sequence: TGTGCCAGCAGCTTAACGATTCTGGATTCACCCCTCCACTTT. Its protein product is CASSLTILDSPLHF.

The J gene is TRBJ2-7, the V gene TRBV29-1; either TRBD1 or TRBD2 may fit D (5 bases each). The V end lost 4 bases, the J end lost 6 bases, and 16 bases lay between the germline ends. From germline, CDR1 is SQVTM and CDR2 ANQGSEA. This CDR3 is 13 amino acids long. CDR3 coding DNA: TGCAGCGTTGTTCCGCGACTGGGGGTCGAGCAGTACTTC. It is translated as CSVVPRLGVEQYF.

This clone was seen once. The gene calls are TRBV9 and TRBJ2-3; D ambiguous. CDR3 length: 11 amino acids. Germline values: CDR1 SGDLS, CDR2 YYNGEE. Trimming cost V 3 bases and J 6 bases, with 5 bases left between them. CDR3 sequence (DNA): TGTGCCAGCAGCGACTCGGATACGCAGTATTTT. Translating it yields CASSDSDTQYF.

The chain employs TRBV7-8 and TRBJ2-7, with 9 nucleotides matching TRBD2. This CDR3 region has 18 residues. J gave up 0 bases and V 1 base, and 10 bases lay outside the gene matches. Germline V lookup: CDR1 SGHVS, CDR2 FQNEAQ. The CDR3 region is CASSLGGTSIPSSYEQYF. As DNA, the CDR3 is TGTGCCAGCAGCTTAGGTGGGACTAGCATCCCCAGCTCCTACGAGCAGTACTTC.

V gene TRBV10-3 combines with J gene TRBJ2-2; TRBD2 matches 10 bases. Germline lookup yields CDR1 ENHRY and CDR2 SYGVKD. V was clipped by 5 bases and J by 3 bases; unmatched bases: 3. The CDR3 has 15 residues. In DNA form, the CDR3 reads TGTGCCATCAGTTCGAGCGGGAGGGACACCGGGGAGCTGTTTTTT. It encodes CAISSSGRDTGELFF.

The chain is built from TRBV9 and TRBJ2-5; 11 bases match TRBD2. V shed 4 bases, J shed 1 base, and the junction held 3 bases outside the gene matches. The CDR3 totals 15 residues. Germline lookup yields CDR1 SGDLS and CDR2 YYNGEE. In DNA form, the CDR3 reads TGTGCCAGCAGCCCTAGCGGGAGGACCCAAGAGACCCAGTACTTC. Amino acid sequence: CASSPSGRTQETQYF.

This clone was observed a single time. This rearrangement joins TRBV5-1 to TRBJ1-5; 7 bases are a match to TRBD1. V gave up 0 bases and J gave up 3 bases; unmatched junction bases: 6. The length of the CDR3 is 16 residues. Germline CDR1 SGHRS, CDR2 YFSETQ. CDR3 DNA sequence: TGCGCCAGCAGCTTGGGGGCAGGGGGTCTCAATCAGCCCCAGCATTTT. Encoded protein: CASSLGAGGLNQPQHF.

This clone appeared once. The chain uses TRBV19 and TRBJ1-5; TRBD1 matches at 9 bases. Germline CDR1 LNHDA, CDR2 SQIVND (reference sequence). The CDR3 has 16 residues. The J segment lost 7 bases and the V segment lost 3 bases, leaving 10 bases of the junction unmatched. The CDR3 reads CASSMSQQGAKQPQHF. DNA for the CDR3: TGTGCCAGTAGTATGTCACAACAGGGGGCGAAACAGCCCCAGCATTTT.

This clone was seen only once. The junction departs from germline at one end; a sequencing error may be responsible. The chain couples TRBV4-1 to TRBJ1-4; perhaps TRBD1 as D (5 bases). The CDR3 length is 15 residues. CDR1 is MGHRA and CDR2 is YSYEKL in the germline V gene. CDR3 DNA: TGCGCCAGCAGCCAAGTTCAACAGGTTAATGACAAACTGTTTTTT. It yields the protein CASSQVQQVNDKLFF.